This TCR beta chain was captured in a study of blood T cell repertoires in COVID-19. Per the original methods: Amplified reference gene primers provided the basis for estimating nucleated cell counts. The repertoire was sequenced with immunoSEQ multiplex PCR; TCRdb's copy has only in-frame clones and lacks some. V and J calls and clone size are those listed in that table; D and trimming were worked out from the DNA. The sample yields 140,000 to 150,000 clones, around 86% seen once. The CDR3 consists of 13 residues. Deletions cut 4 bases from V and 5 bases from J, with 11 bases between. Germline V gene lookup returns CDR1 KGHSH and CDR2 LQKENI.

The chain employs TRBV18 and TRBJ2-5; D perhaps matches TRBD1 (5 bases). The sequence derives from a human donor in a cohort sampled during active COVID-19. Sequencing used peripheral blood. CDR3 residues: CASSLQGGETQYF. CDR3 bases: TGTGCCAGCTCACTCCAGGGCGGTGAGACCCAGTACTTC. The entire variable domain, with the rest obtained from reference TRBV18 and TRBJ2-5, is as follows: NAGVMQNPRHLVRRRGQEARLRCSPMKGHSHVYWYRQLPEEGLKFMVYLQKENIIDESGMPKERFSAEFPKEGPSILRIQQVVRGDSAAYFCASSLQGGETQYFGPGTRLLVL.